Shown below are 21 T cell receptor beta chains from a single sample sequenced in a study of T cell responses to AZD1222 COVID-19 vaccine. Clones were read by immunoSEQ multiplex PCR, and TCRdb kept only the in-frame ones, dropping some. The table shows some 200,000 clones, with about 92% occurring only once. The input for sequencing was peripheral blood, taken on day 0 of MenACWY control vaccination. These receptors all come from an adult in good health.

The genes are TRBV19 and TRBJ1-5; possible D gene TRBD1, 5 bases. CDR1 LNHDA and CDR2 SQIVND come from the germline V gene (reference sequence). Trimming removed 5 bases from V and 0 bases from J, with 14 bases in between. The CDR3 runs to 16 residues. The CDR3 loop is CASSASGSNSNQPQHF. The CDR3 DNA sequence: TGTGCCAGTAGTGCCTCAGGGAGCAATAGCAATCAGCCCCAGCATTTT.

This clone was picked up one time. The V call is TRBV15, the J call TRBJ1-1, with 7 bases matching TRBD1. Germline assignment: CDR1 LNHNV and CDR2 YYDKDF (reference sequence). V lost 1 base to trimming and J lost 5 bases; unmatched junction nucleotides: 7. The CDR3 contains 15 residues. CDR3 residues: CATSRGRDSGTEAFF. Written as DNA, the CDR3 is TGTGCCACCAGCAGAGGGCGGGACAGTGGGACTGAAGCTTTCTTT.

The chain recombines TRBV5-5 with TRBJ2-3; 10 bases fit TRBD2. Unmatched junction bases numbered 6, after V lost 3 bases and J lost 2 bases. CDR3 length equals 16 residues. Germline-derived CDR1 and CDR2 are SGHKS and YYEKEE (reference sequence). The CDR3 spells CASSYRAGGDTDTQYF. The CDR3 nucleotides are TGTGCCAGCAGCTACCGAGCGGGGGGGGACACAGATACGCAGTATTTT. Full variable domain (missing parts from reference TRBV5-5 and TRBJ2-3): DAGVTQSPTHLIKTRGQQVTLRCSPISGHKSVSWYQQVLGQGPQFIFQYYEKEERGRGNFPDRFSARQFPNYSSELNVNALLLGDSALYLCASSYRAGGDTDTQYFGPGTRLTVL.

The J gene is TRBJ2-2, the V gene TRBV12-3 or TRBV12-4, with D maybe TRBD2 (6 bases). Deletions cut 9 bases from V and 6 bases from J, with 14 bases between. There are 13 residues in the CDR3. CDR3 coding DNA: TGTGCCAGTCGGAGGGGTACCGCCGGGGAGCTGTTTTTT. Translation gives CASRRGTAGELFF.

The chain joins TRBV5-5 to TRBJ2-3; 7 bases are shared with TRBD2. Germline values: CDR1 SGHKS, CDR2 YYEKEE (reference sequence). The ends lost 1 base at V and 2 bases at J; junction bases unmatched: 4. CDR3 length equals 15 residues. CDR3 in amino acids: CASSLSAGVTDTQYF. The CDR3 DNA is TGTGCCAGCAGCTTGTCGGCGGGAGTCACAGATACGCAGTATTTT.

Concerning this clone: The sample contains more than one DNA sequence encoding this CDR3. The V and J genes are TRBV5-4 and TRBJ2-7; D not resolved. Germline CDR1 is SGHNT and CDR2 is YYREEE (reference sequence). CDR3 length: 12 amino acids. Trimming removed 0 bases at V and 3 bases at J, with 4 bases between. Here the CDR3 reads CASSLVGYEQYF. The CDR3 DNA sequence: TGTGCCAGCAGCTTGGTCGGCTACGAGCAGTACTTC.

V gene TRBV6-5 combines with J gene TRBJ2-7; tentative D call: TRBD1 (6 bases). The V gene's germline CDR1 is MNHEY and CDR2 SVGAGI. The CDR3 length is 13 residues. The ends were cut back, 5 bases at V and 4 bases at J, with 12 bases in the middle. The CDR3 DNA reads TGTGCCAGCAGTCTACAGGGAGTATACGAGCAGTACTTC. It codes for CASSLQGVYEQYF.

V usage is TRBV19 and J usage is TRBJ1-2; 7 bases fit TRBD1. This CDR3 is built from 13 residues. Per germline, CDR1 LNHDA and CDR2 SQIVND (reference sequence). Trimming cost V 6 bases and J 3 bases; bases outside gene matches: 4. The CDR3 DNA reads TGTGCCAGTAGCGGGGACAGATACTATGGCTACACCTTC. Amino acid sequence: CASSGDRYYGYTF.

The chain has TRBV7-9 and TRBJ1-4; D is uncertain. This CDR3 contains 13 residues. Deletions cut 1 base from V and 7 bases from J, with 7 bases between. The germline V gene has CDR1 SEHNR and CDR2 FQNEAQ (reference sequence). The CDR3 DNA follows: TGTGCCAGCAGCTTAGATATCGGTGAAAAACTGTTTTTT. It encodes CASSLDIGEKLFF.

The chain uses TRBV4-3 and TRBJ2-1, with TRBD2 matching over 11 bases. This CDR3 has 16 amino acids. The germline V gene has CDR1 LGHNA and CDR2 YSLEER. Trimming took 0 bases from V and 7 from J; bases not matched to a gene: 5. CDR3 coding DNA: TGCGCCAGCAGCCAAGACGGGACTAGCGGCCGAAATGAGCAGTTCTTC. Residues: CASSQDGTSGRNEQFF.

V gene TRBV5-4 combines with J gene TRBJ2-1; TRBD2 matches at 11 bases. Per the germline V gene, CDR1 is SGHNT and CDR2 is YYREEE (reference sequence). The CDR3 sequence is 16 residues long. V shed 1 base and J 5 bases; nucleotides not matched to a gene: 5. CDR3 amino acids: CASSLYSGGANNEQFF. Here the CDR3 DNA reads TGTGCCAGCAGCTTGTATAGCGGGGGGGCCAACAATGAGCAGTTCTTC.

V and J are TRBV6-5 and TRBJ1-2; 8 bases align to TRBD1. The CDR3 has 14 amino acids. Looked up from germline, CDR1 is MNHEY and CDR2 is SVGAGI. Unmatched junction bases numbered 7, after V lost 6 bases and J lost 4 bases. Here the CDR3 DNA reads TGTGCCAGCAGACGGGGACAGGCGATCTATGGCTACACCTTC. Amino acid sequence: CASRRGQAIYGYTF.

The V and J genes are TRBV11-2 and TRBJ1-5, with 8 bases lining up with TRBD1. The V gene end was trimmed by 5 bases and the J gene end by 6 bases; junction bases not matched to a gene: 6. The germline CDR1 and CDR2 sequences are SGHAT and FQNNGV. This CDR3 spans 14 amino acids. The CDR3 reads CASSRDRLGQPQHF. The CDR3 region has the DNA TGTGCCAGCAGCCGGGACAGGCTCGGTCAGCCCCAGCATTTT.

This clone has just a few counts. V and J are TRBV7-9 and TRBJ1-1; D remains ambiguous. Trimming left V 2 bases short and J 1 base short, with 11 bases between. CDR3 length equals 15 residues. CDR1 SEHNR and CDR2 FQNEAQ come from the germline V gene (reference sequence). The CDR3 bases are TGTGCCAGCAGCTTAAAAGGTGCGAGGAACACTGAAGCTTTCTTT. Amino acid sequence: CASSLKGARNTEAFF.

Worth noting for this clone: An end of the junction differs from the germline gene, which may be a read error. The chain uses TRBV24-1 and TRBJ1-5, with D uncertain. Per the germline V gene, CDR1 is KGHDR and CDR2 is SFDVKD. This CDR3 has 14 amino acids. The CDR3 here is CATSATDSNQPQHF. The CDR3 DNA reads as TGTGCCACAAGTGCCACAGATAGCAATCAGCCCCAGCATTTT.

The V call is TRBV11-2, the J call TRBJ1-6; D remains ambiguous. Trimming took off 1 base at V and 9 bases at J, with 13 bases between the two ends. CDR1 is SGHAT, CDR2 FQNNGV, per germline. The CDR3 has 15 amino acids. CDR3 residues: CASSLARIGSSPLHF. CDR3 sequence (DNA): TGTGCCAGCAGCTTAGCGCGGATTGGTAGTTCACCCCTCCACTTT.

This clone has a single count. The genes are TRBV7-2 and TRBJ2-5; either TRBD1 or TRBD2 may fit D (5 bases each). The CDR3 contains 13 residues. The germline V gene has CDR1 SGHTA and CDR2 FQGNSA. V was shortened by 3 bases and J by 5 bases, with 10 bases between the two germline ends. The CDR3 bases are TGTGCCAGCAGCTTGGGGGTAATGGAGACCCAGTACTTC. Residues: CASSLGVMETQYF.

This chain joins TRBV7-2 and TRBJ1-1; D is possibly TRBD1 (5 bases). V lost 2 bases to trimming and J lost 1 base, with 11 bases between them. The CDR3 is made up of 15 amino acids. The germline CDR1 and CDR2 sequences are SGHTA and FQGNSA. CDR3 loop: CASSLHGRANTEAFF. The CDR3 DNA reads as TGTGCCAGCAGCTTACATGGCAGGGCGAACACTGAAGCTTTCTTT. Full variable domain (outside the CDR3, taken from reference TRBV7-2 and TRBJ1-1): GAGVSQSPSNKVTEKGKDVELRCDPISGHTALYWYRQSLGQGLEFLIYFQGNSAPDKSGLPSDRFSAERTGGSVSTLTIQRTQQEDSAVYLCASSLHGRANTEAFFGQGTRLTVV.

The rearrangement uses TRBV7-8 and TRBJ1-1; D may be TRBD1 (5 bases). Germline V lookup: CDR1 SGHVS, CDR2 FQNEAQ. The CDR3 totals 14 residues. V lost 5 bases, J lost 0 bases, and 10 bases lay in between. The CDR3 loop reads CASSLGTVNTEAFF. For the CDR3, the DNA is TGTGCCAGCAGCCTTGGGACGGTGAACACTGAAGCTTTCTTT.

The chain carries TRBV4-1 and TRBJ1-3, with D uncertain. Trimming pared 1 base from V and 1 base from J, leaving 14 bases between. Germline loops: CDR1 MGHRA, CDR2 YSYEKL. The CDR3 is 17 residues long. The CDR3 nucleotides read TGCGCCAGCAGCCAAGGGCAGGCGACTCTGTCTGGAAACACCATATATTTT. Residues: CASSQGQATLSGNTIYF.

The DNA for the CDR3 is TGCGCCAGCGCCGCCAGGGAGGAACCCTACGAGCAGTACTTC. Protein product: CASAAREEPYEQYF. This chain links TRBV4-1 with TRBJ2-7; TRBD2 might be the D (6 bases). Trimming stripped 8 bases from V and 2 bases from J, with 16 bases between. The CDR3 has 14 residues. Germline CDR1 reads MGHRA; CDR2 reads YSYEKL.